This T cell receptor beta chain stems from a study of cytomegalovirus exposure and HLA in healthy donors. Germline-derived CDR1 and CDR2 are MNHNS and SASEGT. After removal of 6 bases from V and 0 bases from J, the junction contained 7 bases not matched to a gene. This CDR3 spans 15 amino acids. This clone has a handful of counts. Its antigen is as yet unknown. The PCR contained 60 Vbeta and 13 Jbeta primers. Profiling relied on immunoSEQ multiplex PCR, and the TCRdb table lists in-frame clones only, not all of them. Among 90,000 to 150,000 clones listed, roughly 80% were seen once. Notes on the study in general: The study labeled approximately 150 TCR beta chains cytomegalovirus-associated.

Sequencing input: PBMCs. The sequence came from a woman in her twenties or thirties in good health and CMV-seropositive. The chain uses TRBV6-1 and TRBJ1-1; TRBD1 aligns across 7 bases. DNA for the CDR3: TGTGCCAGCAGCTTGGGACAGCTGGTGAACACTGAAGCTTTCTTT. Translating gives CASSLGQLVNTEAFF.